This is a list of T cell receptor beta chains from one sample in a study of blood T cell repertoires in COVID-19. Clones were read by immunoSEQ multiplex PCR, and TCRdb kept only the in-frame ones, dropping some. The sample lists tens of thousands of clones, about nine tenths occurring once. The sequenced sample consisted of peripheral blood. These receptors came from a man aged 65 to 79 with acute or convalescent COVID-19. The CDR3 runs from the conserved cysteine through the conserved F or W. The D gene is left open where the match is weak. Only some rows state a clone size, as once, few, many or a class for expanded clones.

TGTGCCAGCAGTTCCGCTGGACTAGCGGAAAACAATGAGCAGTTCTTC | CASSSAGLAENNEQFF | TRBJ2-1 | TRBD2 | NA | TRBV6-2/TRBV6-3
TGCGCCAGCAGCCCCCCTATAGCGGGAGGGGTTGAGCAGTTCTTC | CASSPPIAGGVEQFF | TRBJ2-1 | TRBD2 | NA | TRBV5-1
TGCGCCAGCAGCCTGGACAGGGGGGATCAGCCCCAGCATTTT | CASSLDRGDQPQHF | TRBJ1-5 | TRBD1 | few | TRBV5-1
TGTGCCAGCTCACCAGATGGGACAGGGGGCAAGCCCCAGCATTTT | CASSPDGTGGKPQHF | TRBJ1-5 | TRBD1 | once | TRBV18
TGTGCCAGCAGCCCGGGGGCAGGGGGATGCACCGGGGAGCTGTTTTTT | CASSPGAGGCTGELFF | TRBJ2-2 | NA | NA | TRBV21-1
TGTGCCAGCAGCGAAGGGGTGGACAGGGCCTACGAGCAGTACTTC | CASSEGVDRAYEQYF | TRBJ2-7 | TRBD1 | NA | TRBV7-8
TGTGCCAGCAGTAACACAGGTGAGGAGTTCTTC | CASSNTGEEFF | TRBJ2-1 | NA | NA | TRBV7-8
TGTGCCAGCAGTGAAACGGGAGCCCACAATGAGCAGTTCTTC | CASSETGAHNEQFF | TRBJ2-1 | NA | once | TRBV2
TGTGCCAGCAGCTACAGGGGAACCCCCGAGCAGTACTTC | CASSYRGTPEQYF | TRBJ2-7 | TRBD1 | few | TRBV12-3/TRBV12-4
TGTGCCAGCAGCTCTGAGACTAGCGGGATGGTGAATGAGCAGTTCTTC | CASSSETSGMVNEQFF | TRBJ2-1 | TRBD2 | NA | TRBV2